One T cell receptor (beta chain) is described in this entry. Its antigen is not known. The sample comes from a study of blood T cells in healthy people across ages. Study conclusions and caveats: Compared with aged donors, long-lived donors showed fewer expanded clones, suggesting selection.

The germline V gene encodes CDR1 DFQATT and CDR2 SNEGSKA (reference sequence). V shed 2 bases and J shed 0 bases, with 11 bases lying between them. This CDR3 has 16 residues. The authors ran a second PCR of roughly 6 to 12 cycles using a sample-barcoded 5' primer and a J-beta primer mix. TCRdb redid the calling of the 5' RACE reads with MiXCR, one entry per CDR3 protein. This table holds nearly 800,000 distinct CDR3 sequences, about 56% found once. The source of this sequence is a middle-aged man in good health. Sample: blood. The chain links TRBV20-1 to TRBJ1-6, with D possibly matching TRBD1 (6 bases). The CDR3 reads CSARTQGSSYNSPLHF. The DNA of the CDR3 is TGCAGTGCTAGAACTCAGGGGAGCTCCTATAATTCACCCCTCCACTTT.